This T cell receptor beta chain was sequenced in a study of cytomegalovirus exposure and HLA in healthy donors. Study-level information: Out of roughly 170 million T cells, an earlier analysis found 117 million unique TCR beta sequences in total. Genotyping showed roughly 83% of roughly 390 donors falling in the Caucasian-associated ancestry cluster.

The ends were cut back, 0 bases at V and 6 bases at J, with 14 bases in the middle. This CDR3 is 15 amino acids long. Germline loops: CDR1 LGHNA, CDR2 YNFKEQ. Healthy bone marrow donors made up the donor group. With 60 Vbeta and 13 Jbeta primers, the PCR was carried out. The assay was immunoSEQ multiplex PCR, and TCRdb's table has in-frame clones only and misses some. The table records approximately 68,000 clones, roughly four fifths of them present only once. The chain couples TRBV4-2 to TRBJ1-2; D is perhaps TRBD1 (6 bases). The TCR was taken from a woman aged 25 to 39 in good health and CMV-seropositive. Sequenced: PBMCs. This CDR3 reads CASSQDGRGFDGYTF. CDR3 nucleotides: TGTGCCAGCAGCCAAGATGGCAGGGGATTCGATGGCTACACCTTC.